This T cell receptor (beta chain) was obtained from a study of blood T cell repertoires in COVID-19. Study in general: From the United States, Italy and Spain came samples of acute and convalescent COVID-19. PBMCs, B-cell-depleted T cells, or T cells provided the cDNA or gDNA that made up the material.

The J segment lost 1 base and the V segment lost 0 bases, leaving 6 bases of the junction unmatched. The CDR3 totals 18 residues. CDR1 is SGHNT and CDR2 is YYREEE in the germline V gene (reference sequence). In the original analysis: For nucleated cells, counts were estimated from reference gene primer amplification. Libraries were prepared by immunoSEQ multiplex PCR; TCRdb keeps only in-frame clonotypes and omits some of them. The DNA gave D and trimming, while V, J and clone size come from that table. The top ten hold about 9.4% of the sample, which has fewer than 100,000 clones, around 86% seen once.

The TCR originated in a man between 50 and 59 years old with acute or convalescent COVID-19. The sequenced sample was peripheral blood. V and J are TRBV5-4 and TRBJ2-1; 11 nucleotides line up with TRBD2. CDR3 protein: CASSLAGIAGGSYNEQFF. The CDR3 DNA is TGTGCCAGCAGCTTGGCCGGGATAGCGGGAGGGTCCTACAATGAGCAGTTCTTC.